This T cell receptor (beta chain) was observed in a study of cytomegalovirus exposure and HLA in healthy donors (dated by TCRdb to 2016 to 2017). About the full investigation: According to an earlier analysis of around 600 of the donors, some 180 million T cells yielded roughly 100 million unique TCR beta sequences and about 280 Gb of sequence data. Roughly 300 gigabases of sequencing data and around 90 million unique TCR sequences made up an early release that covered 640 HLA-typed donors. Among the roughly 400 genotyped donors, 75% to 90% belonged to the genetic ancestry cluster associated with self-reported Caucasian donors. The aim of the study was to test whether cataloging public T cell receptors could identify signatures of past pathogen exposure. Using immunosequencing, the study profiled T cell repertoires from around 680 subjects and related those repertoires to cytomegalovirus serostatus. Besides the first cohort of about 730 subjects, a separate validation cohort made up of some 110 different subjects was used. To predict cytomegalovirus infection status, the study brought together high-throughput TCR immunosequencing, statistical association of individual TCRs with disease status, and machine learning. A later analysis re-analyzed previously published TCR beta repertoires from hundreds of donors and added high-resolution HLA genotyping to study TCR occurrence patterns. Rather than using new phenotypic data, the later analysis identified candidate immune exposures from TCR beta sequences and from how often those sequences occurred across donors. In an earlier analysis of roughly 540 of the donors, high-throughput TCR beta sequencing was used to judge whether each TCR beta V gene segment behaved as functional or pseudogenic. Alongside the repertoire data, information on donor age, sex, ethnicity and CMV serostatus was compiled. A later genetic analysis used genome-wide SNP genotypes for about 60% of the 666 donors, treating that subset as a discovery cohort. All discovery cohort repertoires had been generated using a single sequencing platform. Class I and class II HLA loci were covered by the typing at four-digit resolution. Typing coverage varied by locus: about 629-630 donors for A, B, C, DRB1 and DQB1; under 550 for DQA1; 600 to 610 for DPA1; under 490 for DPB1. Four to six DR-DQ haplotypes were handled as single units for association and clustering because linkage in the cohort was strong. Among about 390 genotyped donors of the cohort, an average of around 240,000 unique TCR beta nucleotide sequences were sequenced per donor, roughly 20% of them non-productive. On the study overall, not on this receptor specifically: The authors suggested that the approach could potentially be generalized to other disease states and immunological phenotypes. In a later analysis, HLA-associated TCR beta chains showed more clonal expansion and lower generation probabilities than non-associated chains that were equally common. In a later analysis, over 15,000 TCR beta sequences were associated with specific HLA alleles at a false discovery rate of 0.05. Strong co-occurrence of HLA alleles, especially DR and DQ, made assigning TCR associations to individual alleles difficult. A later genetic analysis reported fewer N-insertions in productive TCRs among donors in an Asian-associated ancestry cluster than the roughly 690-donor mean. A further reported finding was that TCR beta sequences accurately predicted the HLA-A and HLA-B alleles for most subjects in the first cohort. According to a later analysis, TCR association rates differed among HLA loci, with DRB1 alleles showing the most associated TCRs and HLA-C alleles showing the fewest. Three of the identified cytomegalovirus-associated TCR beta chains were confirmed in vitro to be specific for cytomegalovirus antigens. This cohort had only TCR beta chains sequenced, and the lack of alpha or paired-chain data limited which features could be detected. A group of highly shared sequence variants was considered likely to be a technical artifact of the sequencing pipeline. The presence/absence analyses assumed that sequencing depth was roughly uniform across donors, and that assumption may not be true. Broadly in line with IMGT annotations, most TCR beta V segments showed up in productive rearrangements about 87% or about 30% of the time in an earlier analysis of around 550 of the donors. According to a later analysis, most CMV-associated TCR beta chains appeared to be HLA-restricted, and the HLA associations seemed to be driven largely by CMV exposure. In the study, some 160 TCR beta chains were listed as associated with cytomegalovirus. According to a later analysis, parvovirus B19, influenza, CMV and Epstein-Barr virus appeared linked to several top co-occurrence clusters. Linkage disequilibrium might explain the correlated functional status among segregating V segments, but an unknown experimental factor could not be ruled out. The only immune exposure information available for the cohort was CMV serostatus. Cytomegalovirus status was reported to be diagnosed by the classifier with high specificity and sensitivity in both the original and validation cohorts. Because HLA typing was unavailable for some donors at each locus, only the typed subset was used in association tests. Because counts were too low, about 18 rarely observed V segments, including chromosome 9 orphons, were left out of the earlier analysis of several hundred of the donors. Most TCR sequences were seen in very few donors, while some public TCRs were found in many individuals. V-gene and J-gene trimming of TCR beta chains was associated with a missense DCLRE1C variant in a later genetic analysis, and the association was replicated in an independent cohort.

About this clone: Its antigen is currently not known. Base quality data are lacking; no much larger clone is found one base away.

The cohort was made up of approximately 700 healthy bone marrow donors. At the time of sampling, every cohort member was nominally healthy, though immune exposures that went unrecorded were likely present. The donor tested CMV seropositive, placing the donor among the 290 or so seropositive members of the cohort. A peripheral blood sample was provided by each donor, and peripheral blood mononuclear cells were used for TCR beta sequencing. The Qiagen DNeasy Blood Extraction Kit was used to extract genomic DNA from the blood cell samples. Receptor libraries were prepared by the immunoSEQ multiplex PCR assay. For the multiplex PCR, a mixture combining 60 forward primers for TCR Vbeta segments and 13 reverse primers for TCR Jbeta segments was used. Amplification of the CDR3 region of rearranged TCR beta genes was performed with a multiplex PCR assay on genomic DNA. The amplified TCR beta libraries were sequenced on the Illumina HiSeq System as 87-base-pair reads. Regarding the original processing steps: In a later analysis, approximately 74 million unique TCR beta chains were counted across the 666 repertoires, and roughly 11 million of these chains were shared by at least two donors. Raw reads were error-corrected and collapsed into unique sequences by a nearest-neighbor algorithm in which closely related sequences were merged to remove PCR and sequencing errors. To assign V, D and J gene segments, CDR3 sequences were aligned to IMGT reference sequences. For a sequence to be retained, a match of at least six nucleotides to both a V gene segment and a J gene segment was required. Rearrangements were called productive when the CDR3 lacked stop codons and stayed in frame with V and J; all others were non-productive. Following IMGT convention, CDR3 was defined as the stretch from the second conserved V-encoded cysteine up to the conserved J-encoded phenylalanine. The earlier analysis of some 600 of the donors excluded sequences that lacked an unambiguous match to a single V gene segment. An earlier analysis of 500 to 700 of the donors classified V segments as functional when productive rearrangements were above 56.7% and as segregating when the standard deviation between donors was above 5%. A statistical classification framework was built to diagnose cytomegalovirus status from the catalog of TCR beta chain sequences. V and J gene assignment, in a later analysis, came from comparing TCR nucleotide sequences with IMGT/GENE-DB human TR gene sequences. In a later analysis, CDR3 sequences and most-parsimonious VDJ recombination scenarios were assigned using the TCRdist pipeline. In a later analysis, each TCR beta chain was defined by its CDR3 amino acid sequence together with its V-gene family, and reads lacking a unique V-gene family were excluded. A later analysis removed 592 highly shared, low-generation-probability nucleotide sequences to deal with suspected cross-contamination and a sequencing artifact. For each public chain, a later analysis derived a clonal expansion index from normalized ranks of inferred template counts within each repertoire. Generation probabilities in a later analysis came from a VDJ recombination model fitted to out-of-frame rearrangements, and those results were checked against IGoR. Hypergeometric tests were used in a later analysis to score TCR-TCR, TCR-HLA and TCR-CMV co-occurrence, with a repertoire-size bias correction applied to the TCR pairs. In a later analysis, false discovery rates were estimated by permuting HLA or CMV assignments 20 times. A later analysis grouped co-occurring TCRs with DBSCAN, adding TCRdist sequence similarity when clustering within HLA-allele-positive subsets. Repertoires with fewer than 30,000 or more than 120,000 public chains, plus five repertoires with anomalous nucleotide sharing, were excluded from co-occurrence clustering. TCRdb obtained this table from immuneACCESS and retained in-frame rearrangements with V and J assigned. These tables miss some clones; where compared with another copy, unresolved V genes account for less than half of the shortfall, and the remainder is unexplained. V, J and clone size were drawn from that table, and D and trimming were deduced from the DNA. Counted in this sample were 130,000 or so clones; 74% of them appeared once. The ten biggest clones cover approximately 7% of the sample.

This TCR was recovered from a man in his forties in good health and CMV-seropositive. The sequencing sample was made of PBMCs.

The DNA sequence reads TGTGCCAGCAGTACCCCACATACGAACACTGAAGCTTTCTTT. Translated, it gives CASSTPHTNTEAFF. The V gene is TRBV28 and the J gene is TRBJ1-1, with the identity of the D gene unclear. Based on the germline V gene, the CDR1 and CDR2 sequences are MDHEN and SYDVKM. From the cysteine through the phenylalanine, the CDR3 covers 14 amino acids. Only the CDR3 region is kept as DNA, spanning 42 bases read in frame from base 1. The junction shows trimming of 5 bases on V and 1 base on J, plus 11 bases between the germline ends.